A selection of T cell receptor beta chains follows, all from one sample in a study of identical twins. Each CDR3 protein is one row after TCRdb ran MiXCR on the 5' RACE reads. The sample lists roughly 690,000 distinct CDR3 sequences; about 20% were seen once. This sample was shared with a second study, whose subject was T cells expressing NK-cell markers.

The sample taken for sequencing was PBMCs. The receptor set was obtained from a woman aged 18 to 35 in good health. CDR3s include the opening cysteine and the closing phenylalanine or tryptophan. The D gene is left open where the match is weak. Some rows mark clone size as missing; the rest say once, few, many or name a class of expanded clone.

j_call | clone_size | v_call | d_call | cdr3_nt | cdr3_aa
TRBJ1-2 | - | TRBV7-2 | - | TGTGCCAGCAGCCTTGGGGGGGAGGTCTATGGCTACACCTTC | CASSLGGEVYGYTF
TRBJ2-1 | few | TRBV7-2 | - | TGTGCCAGCAGCCTTGGGGGGCCATTTGAGCAGTTCTTC | CASSLGGPFEQFF
TRBJ2-7 | - | TRBV7-9 | - | TGTGCCAGCCAAGCAGTTAACTACGAGCAGTACTTC | CASQAVNYEQYF
TRBJ2-7 | many | TRBV29-1 | - | TGCAGCGTTGTGGGGCGGCAGGTCGGAGAGCAGTACTTC | CSVVGRQVGEQYF
TRBJ2-7 | many | TRBV7-8 | TRBD2 | TGTGCCAGCAGCTTAACTAGCGGGAGGGCCGAGGAGCAGTACTTC | CASSLTSGRAEEQYF
TRBJ2-2 | few | TRBV10-3 | TRBD1 | TGTGCCATCAGGGGACAGGGTGACACCGGGGAGCTGTTTTTT | CAIRGQGDTGELFF
TRBJ2-2 | - | TRBV20-1 | - | TGCAGTGCTAGACCACACGGGGTCACCGGGGAGCTGTTTTTT | CSARPHGVTGELFF
TRBJ2-7 | - | TRBV12-3/TRBV12-4 | - | TGTGCCAGCAGTTTAATGTATCAACCCGAGCGGGCTCGCCCCCTTCTTCAGTACTTC | CASSLMYQPERARPLLQYF
TRBJ1-1 | - | TRBV12-3/TRBV12-4 | - | TGTGCCAGCAGTTCCTACAGGGTCCAAACTGAAGCTTTCTTT | CASSSYRVQTEAFF
TRBJ2-7 | few | TRBV5-6 | TRBD1 | TGTGCCAGCAGCTTCGGGACAGGGGAAGTGAGTGACGAGCAGTACTTC | CASSFGTGEVSDEQYF
TRBJ2-2 | - | TRBV20-1 | - | TGCAGTGCTAGCGGGGCACCCAACACCGGGGAGCTGTTTTTT | CSASGAPNTGELFF
TRBJ2-7 | few | TRBV3-1 | TRBD2 | TGTGCCAGCAGCTACTTTCTTTCGGGGGGCTCCTACGAGCAGTACTTC | CASSYFLSGGSYEQYF
TRBJ1-1 | few | TRBV5-6 | - | TGTGCCAGCAGCTGGGCAACAGAGATGAACACTGAAGCTTTCTTT | CASSWATEMNTEAFF
TRBJ2-5 | - | TRBV20-1 | - | TGCAGTGCTAGAGGCGGAGGACAAGAGACCCAGTACTTC | CSARGGGQETQYF
TRBJ1-6 | - | TRBV7-2 | TRBD1 | TGTGCCAGCAGCGAACAGGGGACTTATAATTCACCCCTCCACTTT | CASSEQGTYNSPLHF
TRBJ2-5 | few | TRBV20-1 | - | TGCAGTGCCCCCTTAACCTCCCAAGAGACCCAGTACTTC | CSAPLTSQETQYF
TRBJ2-1 | many | TRBV9 | - | TGTGCCAGCAGCGCCCGTAACTCGCAGGGTCGGGGTGAGCAGTTCTTC | CASSARNSQGRGEQFF
TRBJ1-2 | - | TRBV12-3/TRBV12-4 | TRBD1 | TGTGCCAGCAGAACGACATTGAGGGGGCTGAGAGGCTACACCTTC | CASRTTLRGLRGYTF
TRBJ2-1 | - | TRBV4-1 | - | TGCGCCAGCAGTCGTCGTTCAGCTCTTAACAATGAGCAGTTCTTC | CASSRRSALNNEQFF
TRBJ2-2 | few | TRBV27 | TRBD2 | TGTGCCAGCAGTTCTCGGGCTAGCGGGAGGAACACCGGGGAGCTGTTTTTT | CASSSRASGRNTGELFF
TRBJ2-3 | - | TRBV6-5 | - | TGTGCCAGCAGTTACGCAGGCGGCACAGATACGCAGTATTTT | CASSYAGGTDTQYF
TRBJ2-7 | few | TRBV20-1 | TRBD1 | TGCAGTGCTAGACCCTTAGGGGGCGCTGAGCAGTACTTC | CSARPLGGAEQYF
TRBJ2-7 | once | TRBV18 | - | TGTGCCAGCTCACCACCGTGGGGATACGAGCAGTACTTC | CASSPPWGYEQYF
TRBJ2-3 | - | TRBV10-1 | TRBD2 | TGCGCCAGCAGTGAGTCCATGAGCGGGGGTGTCACAGATACGCAGTATTTT | CASSESMSGGVTDTQYF
TRBJ2-7 | many | TRBV5-1 | - | TGCGCCAGCAGCTTGGAGGGGCAAAGAGGGCCCCGCTGGAACTTC | CASSLEGQRGPRWNF
TRBJ2-5 | - | TRBV12-5 | - | TGTGCTAGTGGTTTGGCCCTGACCAGAGTCGAGACCCAGTACTTC | CASGLALTRVETQYF
TRBJ2-2 | many | TRBV6-1 | TRBD2 | TGTGCCAGCAGAGGACTAGCGGCAACGAACACCGGGGAGCTGTTTTTT | CASRGLAATNTGELFF
TRBJ2-1 | many | TRBV29-1 | - | TGCAGCGTCGGGACTGGTTATGAGCAGTTCTTC | CSVGTGYEQFF
TRBJ1-6 | many | TRBV12-3/TRBV12-4 | - | TGTGCCAGCAGTTTACGGGACGGTAATTCACCCCTCCACTTT | CASSLRDGNSPLHF
TRBJ2-3 | - | TRBV6-5 | TRBD1 | TGTGCCAGCAGTTACTCGAGGACAGGGGGAGTGGGGCTAGATACGCAGTATTTT | CASSYSRTGGVGLDTQYF
TRBJ2-1 | - | TRBV10-3 | TRBD2 | TGTGCCATCAGTGATTCCGGGGGGGACAATGAGCAGTTCTTC | CAISDSGGDNEQFF
TRBJ1-1 | - | TRBV6-5 | - | TGTGCCAGCAGTTACTCAGATACGTCTGAAGCTTTCTTT | CASSYSDTSEAFF
TRBJ2-7 | - | TRBV27 | TRBD1 | TGTGCCAGCAGTACCCCGACAGGGGCTTTTTACGAGCAGTACTTC | CASSTPTGAFYEQYF